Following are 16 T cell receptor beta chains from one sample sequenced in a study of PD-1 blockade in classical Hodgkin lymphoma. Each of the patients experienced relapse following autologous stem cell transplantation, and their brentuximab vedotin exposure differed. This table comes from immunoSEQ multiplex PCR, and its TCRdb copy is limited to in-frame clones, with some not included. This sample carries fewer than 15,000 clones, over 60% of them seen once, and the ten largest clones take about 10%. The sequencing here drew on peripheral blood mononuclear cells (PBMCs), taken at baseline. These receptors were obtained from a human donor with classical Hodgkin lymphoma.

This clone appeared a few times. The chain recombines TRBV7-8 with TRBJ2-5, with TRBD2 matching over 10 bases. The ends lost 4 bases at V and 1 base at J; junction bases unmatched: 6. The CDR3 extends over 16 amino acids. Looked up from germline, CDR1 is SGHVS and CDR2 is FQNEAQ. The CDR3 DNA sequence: TGTGCCAGCAGCTGGCCGACTAGCGGGTTCCAAGAGACCCAGTACTTC. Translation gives CASSWPTSGFQETQYF.

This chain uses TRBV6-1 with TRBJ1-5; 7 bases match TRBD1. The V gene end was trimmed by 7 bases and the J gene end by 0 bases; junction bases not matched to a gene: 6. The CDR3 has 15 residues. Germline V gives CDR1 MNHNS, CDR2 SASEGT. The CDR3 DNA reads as TGTGCCAGCAAGACTGGGACAGATAGCAATCAGCCCCAGCATTTT. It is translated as CASKTGTDSNQPQHF.

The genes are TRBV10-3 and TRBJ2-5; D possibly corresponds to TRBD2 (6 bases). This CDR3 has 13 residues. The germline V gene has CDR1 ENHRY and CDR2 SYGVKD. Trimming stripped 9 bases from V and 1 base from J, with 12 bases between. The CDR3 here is CAITTSPQETQYF. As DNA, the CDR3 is TGTGCCATTACGACTAGTCCCCAAGAGACCCAGTACTTC.

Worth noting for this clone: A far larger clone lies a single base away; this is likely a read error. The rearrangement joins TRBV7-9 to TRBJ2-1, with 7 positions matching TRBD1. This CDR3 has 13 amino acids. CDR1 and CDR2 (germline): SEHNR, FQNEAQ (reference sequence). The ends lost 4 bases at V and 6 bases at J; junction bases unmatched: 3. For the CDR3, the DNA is TGTGCCAGCAGCTGGGGGACAGTCAATGAGCAGTTCTTC. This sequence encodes CASSWGTVNEQFF.

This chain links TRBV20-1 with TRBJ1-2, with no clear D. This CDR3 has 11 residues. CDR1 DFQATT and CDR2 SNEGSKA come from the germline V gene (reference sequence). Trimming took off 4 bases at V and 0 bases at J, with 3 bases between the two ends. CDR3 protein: CSANPNYGYTF. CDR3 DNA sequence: TGCAGTGCTAATCCTAACTATGGCTACACCTTC.

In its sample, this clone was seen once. The CDR3 loop reads CASSNTGLAGEYNEQFF. The CDR3 region has the DNA TGTGCCAGCAGCAATACGGGACTAGCGGGAGAATACAATGAGCAGTTCTTC. The gene calls are TRBV7-2 and TRBJ2-1; TRBD2 matches at 14 bases. Germline V gene lookup returns CDR1 SGHTA and CDR2 FQGNSA. J gave up 4 bases and V 5 bases, and 7 bases lay outside the gene matches. The CDR3 spans 17 residues.

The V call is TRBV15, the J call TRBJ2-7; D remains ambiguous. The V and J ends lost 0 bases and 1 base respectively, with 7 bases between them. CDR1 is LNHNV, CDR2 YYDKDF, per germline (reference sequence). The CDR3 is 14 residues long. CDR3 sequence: CATSRDVGSYEQYF. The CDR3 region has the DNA TGTGCCACCAGCAGAGACGTGGGATCCTACGAGCAGTACTTC.

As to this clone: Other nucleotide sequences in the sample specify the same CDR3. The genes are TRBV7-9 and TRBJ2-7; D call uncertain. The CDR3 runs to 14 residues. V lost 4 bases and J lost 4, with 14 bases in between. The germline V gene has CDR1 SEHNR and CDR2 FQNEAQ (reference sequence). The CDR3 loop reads CASSSHGDPYEQYF. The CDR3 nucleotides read TGTGCCAGCAGCTCCCACGGAGATCCTTACGAGCAGTACTTC.

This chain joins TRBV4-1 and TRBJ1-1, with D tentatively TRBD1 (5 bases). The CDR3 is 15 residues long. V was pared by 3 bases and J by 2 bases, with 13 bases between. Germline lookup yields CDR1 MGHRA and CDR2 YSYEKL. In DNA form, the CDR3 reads TGCGCCAGCAGCCACCCACAGGTCGGTAACACTGAAGCTTTCTTT. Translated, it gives CASSHPQVGNTEAFF.

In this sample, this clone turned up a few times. The CDR3 region is CASSAGAQSTDTQYF. The CDR3 region has the DNA TGTGCCAGCAGCGCCGGGGCTCAGAGCACAGATACGCAGTATTTT. The chain uses TRBV5-4 and TRBJ2-3; D may be TRBD1 or TRBD2 (5 bases each). Per the germline V gene, CDR1 is SGHNT and CDR2 is YYREEE (reference sequence). Trimming stripped 4 bases from V and 0 bases from J, with 12 bases between. This CDR3 contains 15 residues. The full variable domain, completed using reference TRBV5-4 and TRBJ2-3, is ETGVTQSPTHLIKTRGQQVTLRCSSQSGHNTVSWYQQALGQGPQFIFQYYREEENGRGNFPPRFSGLQFPNYSSELNVNALELDDSALYLCASSAGAQSTDTQYFGPGTRLTVL.

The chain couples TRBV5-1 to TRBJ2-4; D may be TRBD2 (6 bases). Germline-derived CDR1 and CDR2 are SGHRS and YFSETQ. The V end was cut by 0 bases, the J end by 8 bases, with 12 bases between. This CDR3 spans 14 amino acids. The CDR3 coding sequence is TGCGCCAGCAGCTTGGTCGGCCCGGGGGACATTCAGTACTTC. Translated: CASSLVGPGDIQYF.

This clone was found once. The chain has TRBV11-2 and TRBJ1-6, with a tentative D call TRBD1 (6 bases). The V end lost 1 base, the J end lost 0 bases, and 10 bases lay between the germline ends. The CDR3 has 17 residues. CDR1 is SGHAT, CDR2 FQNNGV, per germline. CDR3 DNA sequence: TGTGCCAGCAGCTTAGGGACAGCGAGCTCCTATAATTCACCCCTCCACTTT. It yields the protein CASSLGTASSYNSPLHF.

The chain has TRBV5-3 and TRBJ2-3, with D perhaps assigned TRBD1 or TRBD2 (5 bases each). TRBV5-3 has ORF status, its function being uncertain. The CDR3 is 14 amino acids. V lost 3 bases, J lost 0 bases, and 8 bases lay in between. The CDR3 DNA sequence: TGTGCCAGAAGCTCCCGGGACAGCACAGATACGCAGTATTTT. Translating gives CARSSRDSTDTQYF.

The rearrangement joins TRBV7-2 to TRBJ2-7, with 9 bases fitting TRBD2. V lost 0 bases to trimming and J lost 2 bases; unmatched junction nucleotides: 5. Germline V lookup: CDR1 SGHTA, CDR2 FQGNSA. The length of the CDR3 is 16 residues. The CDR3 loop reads CASSLAVAGGTYEQYF. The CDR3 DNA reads TGTGCCAGCAGCTTAGCGGTCGCGGGGGGGACCTACGAGCAGTACTTC.

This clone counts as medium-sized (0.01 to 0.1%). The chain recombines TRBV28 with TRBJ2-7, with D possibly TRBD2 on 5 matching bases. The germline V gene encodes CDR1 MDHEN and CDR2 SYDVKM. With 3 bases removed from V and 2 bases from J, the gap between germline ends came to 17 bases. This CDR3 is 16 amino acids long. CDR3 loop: CASSFGVRTSTYEQYF. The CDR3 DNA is TGTGCCAGCAGTTTTGGTGTTAGGACTTCGACCTACGAGCAGTACTTC.

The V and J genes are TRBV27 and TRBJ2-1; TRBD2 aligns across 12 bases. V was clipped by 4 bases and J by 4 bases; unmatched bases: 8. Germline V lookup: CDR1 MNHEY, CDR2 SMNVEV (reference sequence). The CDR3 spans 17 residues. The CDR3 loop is CASSSGSSGRVYNEQFF. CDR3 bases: TGTGCCAGCAGTTCCGGATCTAGCGGGAGGGTTTACAATGAGCAGTTCTTC.